Following are 25 T cell receptor beta chains from one sample sequenced in a study of cytomegalovirus exposure and HLA in healthy donors. PCR employed 60 Vbeta and 13 Jbeta primers. Clones were read by immunoSEQ multiplex PCR, and TCRdb kept only the in-frame ones, dropping some. The sample lists over 45,000 clones, approximately 80% seen once, with approximately 4% in the top ten. Sequencing input: PBMCs. The origin of the receptors is a man between 25 and 39 years old in good health and CMV-seronegative.

This sequence joins TRBV5-5 and TRBJ2-7, with a tentative D call TRBD1 (5 bases). This CDR3 spans 15 amino acids. Germline CDR1 is SGHKS and CDR2 is YYEKEE (reference sequence). V was trimmed by 3 bases and J by 0 bases, leaving 13 bases between them. CDR3 residues: CASSSQSTVSYEQYF. The CDR3 coding sequence is TGTGCCAGCAGCTCCCAATCGACAGTCTCCTACGAGCAGTACTTC.

The rearrangement uses TRBV7-2 and TRBJ2-5; 10 positions agree with TRBD2. The J segment lost 2 bases and the V segment lost 4 bases, leaving 10 bases of the junction unmatched. CDR3 length equals 17 residues. Germline CDR1 and CDR2: SGHTA and FQGNSA. Here the CDR3 reads CASSWAPGAGGQETQYF. The CDR3 DNA sequence: TGTGCCAGCAGCTGGGCCCCGGGAGCGGGGGGGCAAGAGACCCAGTACTTC.

The chain joins TRBV7-9 to TRBJ1-2; TRBD1 might be the D (5 bases). Germline CDR1 SEHNR, CDR2 FQNEAQ (reference sequence). V lost 0 bases and J 2 bases, leaving 13 bases between the germline ends. This CDR3 spans 16 amino acids. The DNA of the CDR3 is TGTGCCAGCAGCTTAGCTAGCGGGGGGTCCAACTATGGCTACACCTTC. The encoded protein is CASSLASGGSNYGYTF.

The chain uses TRBV5-4 and TRBJ2-7; 12 bases are a match to TRBD2. Germline CDR1 reads SGHNT; CDR2 reads YYREEE (reference sequence). CDR3 size: 16 residues. J gave up 5 bases and V 3 bases, and 9 bases lay outside the gene matches. CDR3 in amino acids: CASSSRTSGIMNEQYF. The CDR3 DNA reads TGTGCCAGCAGCTCGCGGACTAGCGGGATCATGAACGAGCAGTACTTC.

The chain employs TRBV9 and TRBJ2-7, with D perhaps TRBD2 (6 bases). V lost 0 bases, J lost 3 bases, and 16 bases lay in between. Per the germline V gene, CDR1 is SGDLS and CDR2 is YYNGEE. This CDR3 is built from 16 residues. In DNA, the CDR3 is TGTGCCAGCAGCGTAGGAGACAGTTGGAGGGACTACGAGCAGTACTTC. Translated, it gives CASSVGDSWRDYEQYF. Full variable domain (rest looked up from reference TRBV9 and TRBJ2-7): DSGVTQTPKHLITATGQRVTLRCSPRSGDLSVYWYQQSLDQGLQFLIQYYNGEERAKGNILERFSAQQFPDLHSELNLSSLELGDSALYFCASSVGDSWRDYEQYFGPGTRLTVT.

The chain uses TRBV11-3 and TRBJ2-1, with D uncertain. The CDR3 has 14 residues. Germline CDR1 reads SGHNT; CDR2 reads YENEEA. Trimming stripped 2 bases from V and 0 bases from J, with 5 bases between. CDR3 sequence: CASSLTASYNEQFF. Written as DNA, the CDR3 is TGTGCCAGCAGCTTAACTGCCTCCTACAATGAGCAGTTCTTC.

The CDR3: CASSLSRGVYEQYF. The CDR3 DNA reads TGTGCCAGCAGCTTATCCAGGGGAGTTTACGAGCAGTACTTC. This rearrangement joins TRBV5-6 to TRBJ2-7; a weak D match, TRBD1 (6 bases). This CDR3 is built from 14 residues. The V gene's germline CDR1 is SGHDT and CDR2 YYEEEE. V gave up 2 bases and J gave up 4 bases, with 13 bases separating them.

On this clone: Its ends do not fully match the called genes, so a read error is possible. The gene calls are TRBV7-9 and TRBJ2-1; TRBD2 matches 9 bases. This CDR3 is 17 amino acids long. The V gene's germline CDR1 is SEHNR and CDR2 FQNEAQ (reference sequence). CDR3 in DNA: TGTTCCAGCAGCTTAGCGTTAGCGGGAGTTTTGGGGAATGAGCAGTTCTTC. Translated: CSSSLALAGVLGNEQFF.

V and J are TRBV7-2 and TRBJ2-4; weak D call: TRBD1 (5 bases). The length of the CDR3 is 13 residues. Looked up from germline, CDR1 is SGHTA and CDR2 is FQGNSA. V lost 3 bases and J 2 bases, leaving 5 bases between the germline ends. CDR3 region: CASSLGPKNIQYF. CDR3 coding DNA: TGTGCCAGCAGCTTGGGGCCCAAAAACATTCAGTACTTC.

This chain uses TRBV6-5 with TRBJ1-5; TRBD1 might be the D (5 bases). CDR1 is MNHEY, CDR2 SVGAGI, per germline. V was shortened by 6 bases and J by 5 bases, with 14 bases between the two germline ends. The CDR3 has 14 amino acids. In DNA, the CDR3 is TGTGCCAGCAGCCCCGTGGGGGGGGATCAGCCCCAGCATTTT. Its translation: CASSPVGGDQPQHF.

The V and J genes are TRBV15 and TRBJ2-3; TRBD2 aligns across 7 bases. This CDR3 contains 14 residues. After removal of 7 bases from V and 2 bases from J, the junction contained 6 bases not matched to a gene. The germline CDR1 and CDR2 sequences are LNHNV and YYDKDF (reference sequence). CDR3 protein: CATKAGEITDTQYF. The CDR3 DNA is TGTGCCACCAAGGCGGGGGAGATCACAGATACGCAGTATTTT.

This clone was picked up one time. The J gene is TRBJ2-5, the V gene TRBV4-3, with D possibly being TRBD1 (7 bases). This CDR3 contains 18 residues. From germline, CDR1 is LGHNA and CDR2 YSLEER. V was clipped by 0 bases and J by 1 base, with 18 bases between them. The CDR3 DNA reads TGCGCCAGCAGCCAAGATTACAGGGGCTCTAGCGCCCAAGAGACCCAGTACTTC. Translation: CASSQDYRGSSAQETQYF.

The chain couples TRBV19 to TRBJ1-3; D is possibly TRBD1 (5 bases). The germline V gene encodes CDR1 LNHDA and CDR2 SQIVND (reference sequence). The V and J ends lost 6 bases and 0 bases respectively, with 18 bases between them. The CDR3 runs to 17 residues. The CDR3 loop reads CASSPWTTQSSGNTIYF. The CDR3 nucleotides are TGTGCCAGTAGCCCTTGGACAACCCAAAGCTCTGGAAACACCATATATTTT.

The V and J genes are TRBV11-2 and TRBJ2-3, with 9 bases matching TRBD2. CDR1 is SGHAT, CDR2 FQNNGV, per germline. CDR3 size: 17 residues. The ends lost 1 base at V and 1 base at J; junction bases unmatched: 6. CDR3 nucleotides: TGTGCCAGCAGCTTAGTGGGCGGGAGGGCTCGCACAGATACGCAGTATTTT. Translating gives CASSLVGGRARTDTQYF.

The V and J genes are TRBV10-3 and TRBJ1-6, with a possible D match to TRBD1 (6 bases). This CDR3 has 15 amino acids. Germline V gene lookup returns CDR1 ENHRY and CDR2 SYGVKD. V lost 7 bases to trimming and J lost 5 bases, with 15 bases between them. Written as DNA, the CDR3 is TGTGCCATCACTGACAGAGAGGGGGATAATTCACCCCTCCACTTT. This gives the protein CAITDREGDNSPLHF.

This chain uses TRBV5-8 with TRBJ1-1; TRBD1 aligns across 8 bases. V dropped 4 bases and J dropped 4; count of bases not matched to a gene: 6. Germline-derived CDR1 and CDR2 are SGHTS and YDEGEE. This CDR3 region has 14 residues. The CDR3 DNA follows: TGTGCCAGCAGCACCCAGGGGGCCACCACTGAAGCTTTCTTT. The encoded protein is CASSTQGATTEAFF. The full variable domain, in which reference TRBV5-8 and TRBJ1-1 provide the parts outside the CDR3, is EAGVTQSPTHLIKTRGQQATLRCSPISGHTSVYWYQQALGLGLQFLLWYDEGEERNRGNFPPRFSGRQFPNYSSELNVNALELEDSALYLCASSTQGATTEAFFGQGTRLTVV.

J is TRBJ2-3 and V is TRBV7-9, with 10 bases matching TRBD2. CDR1 is SEHNR and CDR2 is FQNEAQ in the germline V gene (reference sequence). The CDR3 loop spans 16 amino acids. Unmatched junction bases numbered 4, after V lost 1 base and J lost 3 bases. The CDR3 sequence: CASSLGAGGRTDTQYF. DNA for the CDR3: TGTGCCAGCAGCTTAGGAGCGGGAGGGCGTACAGATACGCAGTATTTT.

The chain uses TRBV6-5 and TRBJ2-5; 10 bases agree with TRBD2. The J call may be in error: the DNA end matches TRBJ2-7 better. The CDR3 contains 15 residues. The germline V gene encodes CDR1 MNHEY and CDR2 SVGAGI. The CDR3 DNA sequence: TGTGCCAGCAGTTACCCCACTAGCGGGAATGGCGAGCAGTACTTC. Protein: CASSYPTSGNGEQYF.

Only one count was recorded for this clone. The rearrangement joins TRBV9 to TRBJ2-3; maybe TRBD2 (5 bases). The CDR3 is made up of 18 amino acids. The V and J ends lost 0 bases and 1 base respectively, with 18 bases between them. CDR1 and CDR2 (germline): SGDLS, YYNGEE. The DNA for the CDR3 is TGTGCCAGCAGCGTAGGGAGCGGCCTGAATCGAGGCACAGATACGCAGTATTTT. The encoded protein is CASSVGSGLNRGTDTQYF.

DNA of the CDR3: TGTGCCAGCAGGACAAGGGAGGCCTCCAATCAGCCCCAGCATTTT. Translating it yields CASRTREASNQPQHF. V usage is TRBV2 and J usage is TRBJ1-5; the D is unclear. The CDR3 sequence is 15 residues long. Trimming stripped 6 bases from V and 3 bases from J, with 15 bases between. CDR1 is SNHLY, CDR2 FYNNEI, per germline.

This chain uses TRBV20-1 with TRBJ2-5; possible D gene TRBD1, 6 bases. CDR1 and CDR2 (germline): DFQATT, SNEGSKA (reference sequence). Trimming stripped 2 bases from V and 5 bases from J, with 6 bases between. This CDR3 has 11 residues. The CDR3 sequence is CSARQGETQYF. CDR3 nucleotides: TGCAGTGCTAGACAGGGGGAGACCCAGTACTTC.

The chain combines TRBV6-6 with TRBJ2-2, with 7 bases lining up with TRBD2. Germline V lookup: CDR1 MNHNY, CDR2 SVGAGI (reference sequence). The CDR3 has 16 amino acids. Unmatched junction bases numbered 8, after V lost 6 bases and J lost 1 base. CDR3 loop: CASRDSSGENTGELFF. The CDR3 DNA reads as TGTGCCAGCAGGGACTCTAGCGGAGAGAACACCGGGGAGCTGTTTTTT.

The J gene is TRBJ2-1, the V gene TRBV29-1; TRBD2 matches at 14 bases. Trimming took 5 bases from V and 9 from J; bases not matched to a gene: 15. Germline V gene data show CDR1 as SQVTM and CDR2 as ANQGSEA. CDR3 length: 17 residues. CDR3 nucleotides: TGCAGCGTTTCCGGGACTAGCGGGAGAGGGAGGGTCAGTGAGCAGTTCTTC. It is translated as CSVSGTSGRGRVSEQFF.

DNA of the CDR3: TGTGCCAGCAGCCGTGGGAGCAATGAGCAGTTCTTC. It codes for CASSRGSNEQFF. The V gene is TRBV5-4, the J gene TRBJ2-1, with D possibly matching TRBD2 (5 bases). CDR1 is SGHNT, CDR2 YYREEE, per germline (reference sequence). The CDR3 totals 12 residues. The V and J ends lost 4 bases and 6 bases respectively, with 8 bases between them.

The rearrangement uses TRBV30 and TRBJ2-6, with D uncertain. From germline, CDR1 is GTSNPN and CDR2 SVGIG (reference sequence). V was pared by 5 bases and J by 2 bases, with 7 bases between. CDR3 size: 13 residues. CDR3 nucleotides: TGTGCCTGGCTCACGGCTGGGGCCAACGTCCTGACTTTC. It codes for CAWLTAGANVLTF.